This T cell receptor (beta chain) is from a study of T-cell memory formation after mild COVID-19. General study points: In second-wave clones peaking day 37, SARS-CoV-2 specificity remained unconfirmed. The main location of contracting CD4+ clones was CM and EM, and that of contracting CD8+ clones was EMRA. Clones that shrank (day 15 to 85) were balanced CD4/CD8, whereas later expanders leaned CD4+.

TCR alpha and TCR beta cDNA libraries with sample barcodes and UMIs came from 5'RACE using constant-segment primers. TCRdb redid the calling of the 5' RACE reads with MiXCR, one entry per CDR3 protein. The sample holds hundreds of thousands of distinct CDR3 sequences; under 20% are singletons and the top ten take more than 10%. This clonotype was seen a few times. Its target is not known. V gave up 6 bases and J gave up 6 bases, with 20 bases separating them. There are 15 residues in the CDR3. The receptor comes from an adult woman who had mild COVID-19 (a few samples of this study predate the infection). Cell type and time point are not known. Sample: PBMCs or a T cell subset sorted from them (not recorded which). This sequence joins TRBV23-1 and TRBJ2-5, with D perhaps TRBD1 or TRBD2 (5 bases each). TRBV23-1 qualifies as an ORF whose function is uncertain. CDR3 in amino acids: CASSPGRGNRKTQYF. In DNA, the CDR3 is TGCGCCAGCAGCCCGGGACGGGGCAATCGCAAGACCCAGTACTTC.